This TCR beta chain is from a study of prognosis after radiotherapy for stage I lung cancer. Study-level information: Six or seven patients presented with squamous cell carcinoma, about 12 with adenocarcinoma. Radiotherapy was followed by distant metastases in four patients, which appeared at a median of around seven months; under 18 patients showed no significant progression. Broader study findings: Counts of unique TCR clones fell following stereotactic body radiation therapy, median roughly 9,900 versus 7,200.

Starting from genomic DNA, TCR beta CDR3 was amplified through two-round multiplex PCR. The first PCR round targeted every TRBV and TRBJ gene with specific primers. MiXCR, run by TCRdb on the multiplex PCR reads, gives a single entry per CDR3 protein. The sample holds tens of thousands of distinct CDR3 sequences; roughly 43% are singletons and the top ten take roughly a third. The germline V gene has CDR1 SGHRS and CDR2 YFSETQ. This CDR3 has 14 amino acids. The V end lost 5 bases, the J end lost 5 bases, and 16 bases lay between the germline ends. A volume of around 5.9 milliliters of peripheral blood was collected by draw at each of two time points. Worth noting for this clonotype: Its antigen is unidentified.

The sequence came from a donor of 50 years or more with non-small cell lung cancer. The V call is TRBV5-1, the J call TRBJ1-1; D unresolved. The input for sequencing was PBMCs, taken before or after stereotactic body radiation therapy (not recorded which). In DNA form, the CDR3 reads TGCGCCAGCAGTTCATGGGATGTGGGAACTGAAGCTTTCTTT. Protein: CASSSWDVGTEAFF.